These 23 T cell receptor beta chains originate from one sample sequenced in a study of blood T cells in healthy people across ages. PCR was performed a second time for 7 to 11 cycles using a sample-barcoded 5' primer and a J-beta primer mix. MiXCR was run by TCRdb on the 5' RACE reads, yielding one entry per CDR3 protein. The sample has about 680,000 distinct CDR3 sequences, about 52% seen once. Material: blood. Receptor source: a woman aged 60-75 years in good health.

The J gene is TRBJ2-1, the V gene TRBV7-8; D may correspond to TRBD1 or TRBD2 (7 bases each). Between the trimmed V and J ends, which lost 2 bases and 4 bases, there was a span of 18 bases. This CDR3 spans 17 amino acids. Germline V CDR1 and CDR2: SGHVS, FQNEAQ. The CDR3 coding sequence is TGTGCCAGCAGCTTAACAGGGGCGGGAGCGGGATACAATGAGCAGTTCTTC. Its translation: CASSLTGAGAGYNEQFF. Based on the CDR3 plus reference TRBV7-8 and TRBJ2-1, the full variable domain is GAGVSQSPRYKVAKRGQDVALRCDPISGHVSLFWYQQALGQGPEFLTYFQNEAQLDKSGLPSDRFFAERPEGSVSTLKIQRTQQEDSAVYLCASSLTGAGAGYNEQFFGPGTRLTVL.

V is TRBV20-1 and J is TRBJ2-3; maybe TRBD1 (5 bases). Germline V gene lookup returns CDR1 DFQATT and CDR2 SNEGSKA (reference sequence). The CDR3 totals 14 residues. Trimming left V 0 bases short and J 1 base short, with 8 bases between. The chain's CDR3 is CSARDGRGTDTQYF. CDR3 DNA sequence: TGCAGTGCTAGAGATGGCAGGGGCACAGATACGCAGTATTTT.

In its sample, this clonotype was seen many times. This chain links TRBV20-1 with TRBJ1-1; the match to TRBD1 covers 7 bases. Trimming at V came to 3 bases and at J to 1 base, leaving 8 bases not matched to a gene. The CDR3 spans 15 residues. Germline CDR1 reads DFQATT; CDR2 reads SNEGSKA (reference sequence). DNA of the CDR3: TGCAGTGCTAGTCTTTTGGGGGACAGGAACACTGAAGCTTTCTTT. Translation gives CSASLLGDRNTEAFF.

This clonotype was counted only a few times. The chain recombines TRBV2 with TRBJ2-7; 8 nucleotides agree with TRBD1. Per the germline V gene, CDR1 is SNHLY and CDR2 is FYNNEI. Losses at the gene ends were 7 bases for V and 5 bases for J; bases not matched to a gene: 13. The CDR3 has 15 amino acids. In nucleotides, the CDR3 is TGTGCCAGCAATCTCCTCAGGACAGGGTACAACGAGCAGTACTTC. It specifies CASNLLRTGYNEQYF.

V gene TRBV29-1 combines with J gene TRBJ2-2, with D tentatively TRBD1 or TRBD2 (6 bases each). Germline assignment: CDR1 SQVTM and CDR2 ANQGSEA. The CDR3 is 17 amino acids. Deletions cut 7 bases from V and 3 bases from J, with 24 bases between. The DNA for the CDR3 is TGCAGCGCCGCGGGGTTCAGGGGCCCCAGGGACACCGGGGAGCTGTTTTTT. Amino acid sequence: CSAAGFRGPRDTGELFF.

This chain joins TRBV7-2 and TRBJ2-3; D possibly corresponds to TRBD1 (6 bases). V lost 5 bases and J lost 2, with 17 bases in between. The germline gives CDR1 SGHTA, CDR2 FQGNSA. CDR3 size: 16 residues. The CDR3, as DNA: TGTGCCAGCAGCACCTACTCTGGGGGCATCACAGATACGCAGTATTTT. Translating gives CASSTYSGGITDTQYF.

The table lists this clonotype with a few counts. This chain links TRBV11-2 with TRBJ2-1, with D possibly TRBD1 on 5 matching bases. The CDR3 contains 15 residues. Deletions cut 1 base from V and 4 bases from J, with 11 bases between. Germline CDR1 is SGHAT and CDR2 is FQNNGV. The CDR3 DNA is TGTGCCAGCAGCTTAGGTGTCAGGGTTTACAATGAGCAGTTCTTC. Translation: CASSLGVRVYNEQFF.

V and J are TRBV5-1 and TRBJ2-1; TRBD2 aligns across 7 bases. CDR1 SGHRS and CDR2 YFSETQ come from the germline V gene. The CDR3 is made up of 14 amino acids. V shed 4 bases and J 6 bases; nucleotides not matched to a gene: 7. The CDR3 DNA is TGCGCCAGCAGCCAACGACTAGCCGCCAATGAGCAGTTCTTC. Protein product: CASSQRLAANEQFF.

Only a few counts were recorded for this clonotype. This rearrangement joins TRBV10-3 to TRBJ2-1; tentative D call: TRBD2 (5 bases). The V gene's germline CDR1 is ENHRY and CDR2 SYGVKD. The CDR3 sequence is 17 residues long. Trimming removed 0 bases at V and 0 bases at J, with 12 bases between. The CDR3 sequence: CAISESKGGYSYNEQFF. Here the CDR3 DNA reads TGTGCCATCAGTGAGTCGAAAGGCGGGTACTCCTACAATGAGCAGTTCTTC.

This sequence joins TRBV28 and TRBJ2-2; either TRBD1 or TRBD2 may fit D (5 bases each). The CDR3 sequence is 15 residues long. V was shortened by 3 bases and J by 0 bases, with 8 bases between the two germline ends. Germline V gene sequence: CDR1 MDHEN, CDR2 SYDVKM. CDR3 DNA sequence: TGTGCCAGCAGTTTCGTGGGGGCGAACACCGGGGAGCTGTTTTTT. This gives the protein CASSFVGANTGELFF.

The rearrangement uses TRBV20-1 and TRBJ1-2; D may be TRBD1 (5 bases). Trimming removed 2 bases at V and 0 bases at J, with 10 bases between. This CDR3 has 14 residues. The germline gives CDR1 DFQATT, CDR2 SNEGSKA (reference sequence). CDR3 nucleotides: TGCAGTGCTAGATGGGGCGGTACTAACTATGGCTACACCTTC. This codes for CSARWGGTNYGYTF.

This clonotype has just a few counts. CDR3 sequence reads: CSVRGSYNEQFF. The CDR3 coding sequence is TGCAGTGTAAGGGGGTCCTACAATGAGCAGTTCTTC. This sequence joins TRBV20-1 and TRBJ2-1; possibly TRBD1 for D (6 bases). The CDR3 length is 12 residues. Between the trimmed V and J ends, which lost 7 bases and 1 base, there was a span of 8 bases. Looked up from germline, CDR1 is DFQATT and CDR2 is SNEGSKA (reference sequence).

This clonotype appeared a few times. The chain uses TRBV20-1 and TRBJ2-7, with 8 nucleotides matching TRBD1. V shed 6 bases and J 0 bases; nucleotides not matched to a gene: 7. Looked up from germline, CDR1 is DFQATT and CDR2 is SNEGSKA (reference sequence). This CDR3 has 14 amino acids. In DNA form, the CDR3 reads TGCAGTGCACCCGACAGGGGAAACTCCTACGAGCAGTACTTC. Translating it yields CSAPDRGNSYEQYF.

The chain employs TRBV4-2 and TRBJ2-3; D remains unclear. This CDR3 has 17 amino acids. Per germline, CDR1 LGHNA and CDR2 YNFKEQ. V gave up 4 bases and J gave up 0 bases, with 17 bases separating them. The CDR3 nucleotides are TGTGCCAGCAGCCTCCCGCTGAAGGGCAAAAGCACAGATACGCAGTATTTT. Translation: CASSLPLKGKSTDTQYF.

The V gene is TRBV28, the J gene TRBJ1-2; 7 nucleotides align to TRBD1. In germline, CDR1 is MDHEN, CDR2 SYDVKM. This CDR3 comprises 12 residues. V gave up 5 bases and J gave up 5 bases; unmatched junction bases: 2. The DNA of the CDR3 is TGTGCCAGCAGTCAGACAGGGTATGGCTACACCTTC. The encoded protein is CASSQTGYGYTF.

In its sample, this clonotype was seen a few times. This chain joins TRBV4-1 and TRBJ2-3, with TRBD1 matching over 7 bases. The V gene end was trimmed by 2 bases and the J gene end by 4 bases; junction bases not matched to a gene: 9. This CDR3 comprises 16 residues. The V gene's germline CDR1 is MGHRA and CDR2 YSYEKL. As DNA, the CDR3 is TGCGCCAGCAGCCAACTACAGGGGAAAATGGCAGATACGCAGTATTTT. Its translation: CASSQLQGKMADTQYF.

In this sample, this clonotype turned up a few times. The rearrangement links TRBV11-3 to TRBJ2-3; D remains unclear. Deletions cut 3 bases from V and 4 bases from J, with 14 bases between. The CDR3 extends over 15 amino acids. Germline assignment: CDR1 SGHNT and CDR2 YENEEA. CDR3 protein: CASSFVGSGSDTQYF. CDR3 nucleotide sequence: TGTGCCAGCAGCTTTGTGGGCTCGGGCTCAGATACGCAGTATTTT.

The V gene is TRBV20-1, the J gene TRBJ2-5, with 7 bases aligning to TRBD1. CDR3 length equals 15 residues. The V segment lost 3 bases and the J segment 4 bases; nucleotides outside the gene matches: 11. Germline CDR1 reads DFQATT; CDR2 reads SNEGSKA (reference sequence). CDR3 protein: CSASIPGGSGETQYF. The CDR3 DNA follows: TGCAGTGCTAGTATTCCAGGGGGATCGGGAGAGACCCAGTACTTC.

CDR3 sequence reads: CASAGAPYEQYF. CDR3 DNA sequence: TGTGCCAGCGCCGGGGCCCCCTACGAGCAGTACTTC. This chain joins TRBV18 and TRBJ2-7; D possibly uses TRBD1 or TRBD2 (5 bases each). CDR1 KGHSH and CDR2 LQKENI come from the germline V gene. CDR3 length equals 12 residues. Trimming pared 8 bases from V and 2 bases from J, leaving 10 bases between.

This clonotype was detected a few times. V usage is TRBV15 and J usage is TRBJ2-3; the D gene could be TRBD1 or TRBD2 (5 bases each). CDR3 length: 16 residues. Germline-derived CDR1 and CDR2 are LNHNV and YYDKDF (reference sequence). The V and J ends lost 0 bases and 5 bases respectively, with 15 bases between them. CDR3 amino acids: CATSRDLGTGQDTQYF. In DNA form, the CDR3 reads TGTGCCACCAGCAGAGACCTAGGGACCGGCCAAGATACGCAGTATTTT.

This clonotype was seen a single time. V gene TRBV7-8 combines with J gene TRBJ1-2, with a possible D match to TRBD1 (6 bases). In germline, CDR1 is SGHVS, CDR2 FQNEAQ. Trimming removed 1 base at V and 4 bases at J, with 19 bases between. The CDR3 is 17 amino acids. In DNA form, the CDR3 reads TGTGCCAGCAGCTTAGTGGAGGGGGATTCGTTGGCCTATGGCTACACCTTC. Residues: CASSLVEGDSLAYGYTF.

This clonotype was seen just once. A much more abundant neighbour one base away suggests this may be a read error. The chain uses TRBV7-2 and TRBJ2-5, with D maybe TRBD2 (5 bases). The CDR3 is 14 amino acids. CDR1 and CDR2 from the germline V gene are SGHTA and FQGNSA. The germline V and J ends were trimmed by 2 bases and 7 bases, with 14 bases remaining between them. The CDR3: CTSSLSHGEATQYF. The CDR3 DNA sequence: TGTACCAGCAGCTTAAGCCACGGGGAAGCGACCCAGTACTTC.

The chain uses TRBV29-1 and TRBJ2-3, with 7 bases that match TRBD1. Germline V lookup: CDR1 SQVTM, CDR2 ANQGSEA. This CDR3 spans 14 amino acids. The V segment lost 7 bases and the J segment 2 bases; nucleotides outside the gene matches: 9. CDR3 in DNA: TGCAGCGCACAACAGGGGCCGAACACAGATACGCAGTATTTT. The encoded protein is CSAQQGPNTDTQYF.